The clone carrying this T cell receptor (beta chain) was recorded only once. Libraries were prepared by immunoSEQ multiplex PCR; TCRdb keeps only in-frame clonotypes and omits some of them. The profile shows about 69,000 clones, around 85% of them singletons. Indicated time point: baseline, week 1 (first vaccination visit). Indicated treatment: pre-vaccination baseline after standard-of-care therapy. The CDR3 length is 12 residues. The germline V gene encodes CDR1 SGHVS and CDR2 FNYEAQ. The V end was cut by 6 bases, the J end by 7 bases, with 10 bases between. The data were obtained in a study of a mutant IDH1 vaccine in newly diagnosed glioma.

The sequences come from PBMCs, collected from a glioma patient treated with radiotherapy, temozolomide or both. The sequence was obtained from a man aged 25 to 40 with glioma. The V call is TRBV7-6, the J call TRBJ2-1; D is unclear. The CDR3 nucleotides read TGTGCCAGCAGTTTCTTTCGGAATGAGCAGTTCTTC. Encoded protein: CASSFFRNEQFF. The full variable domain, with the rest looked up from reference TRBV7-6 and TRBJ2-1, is GAGVSQSPRYKVTKRGQDVALRCDPISGHVSLYWYRQALGQGPEFLTYFNYEAQQDKSGLPNDRFSAERPEGSISTLTIQRTEQRDSAMYRCASSFFRNEQFFGPGTRLTVL.